This T cell receptor beta chain was found in a study of T cell responses to AZD1222 COVID-19 vaccine. Overall study findings and caveats: Baseline seropositivity occurred in only a handful of AZD1222 recipients.

Only in-frame clones appear in the TCRdb table, and some are missing; sequencing was by immunoSEQ multiplex PCR. The sample contains 240,000 or so clones, over 85% of which appear only once. Concerning this clone: Its antigen is undetermined.

V was clipped by 7 bases and J by 6 bases, with 15 bases between them. The CDR3 consists of 13 residues. Germline CDR1 is MNHNY and CDR2 is SVGAGI (reference sequence). The sequence came from an adult in good health. The chain couples TRBV6-6 to TRBJ1-2, with D perhaps TRBD1 (6 bases). Sequences were derived from peripheral blood, sampled on day 0 of AZD1222 vaccination. The DNA for the CDR3 is TGTGCCAGCATTTTACAGGGAGGTCATGGCTACACCTTC. Its protein is CASILQGGHGYTF.